What follows describes a single T cell receptor (beta chain). As handled by the study authors: Using reference gene primer amplification, nucleated cell counts were estimated. Method: immunoSEQ multiplex PCR; TCRdb's copy keeps in-frame clones and lacks some. That table gives V, J and clone size, and the DNA gave D and trimming. The profile shows fewer than 80,000 clones, more than 90% of them singletons. Germline CDR1 MGHDK, CDR2 SYGVNS. The CDR3 runs to 13 residues. The V end lost 6 bases, the J end lost 5 bases, and 10 bases lay between the germline ends. This record belongs to a study of blood T cell repertoires in COVID-19. Study as a whole: COVID-19 samples collected from the United States, Italy and Spain covered acute and convalescent phases. From T cells, B-cell-depleted T cells, or PBMCs came the material, which was cDNA or gDNA.

J is TRBJ2-2 and V is TRBV25-1; no firm D call. The clonotype comes from a woman over 75 with active or convalescent COVID-19. The specimen was peripheral blood. The CDR3 sequence is CASRVLETGELFF. Written as DNA, the CDR3 is TGTGCCAGCAGAGTCCTAGAGACCGGGGAGCTGTTTTTT.